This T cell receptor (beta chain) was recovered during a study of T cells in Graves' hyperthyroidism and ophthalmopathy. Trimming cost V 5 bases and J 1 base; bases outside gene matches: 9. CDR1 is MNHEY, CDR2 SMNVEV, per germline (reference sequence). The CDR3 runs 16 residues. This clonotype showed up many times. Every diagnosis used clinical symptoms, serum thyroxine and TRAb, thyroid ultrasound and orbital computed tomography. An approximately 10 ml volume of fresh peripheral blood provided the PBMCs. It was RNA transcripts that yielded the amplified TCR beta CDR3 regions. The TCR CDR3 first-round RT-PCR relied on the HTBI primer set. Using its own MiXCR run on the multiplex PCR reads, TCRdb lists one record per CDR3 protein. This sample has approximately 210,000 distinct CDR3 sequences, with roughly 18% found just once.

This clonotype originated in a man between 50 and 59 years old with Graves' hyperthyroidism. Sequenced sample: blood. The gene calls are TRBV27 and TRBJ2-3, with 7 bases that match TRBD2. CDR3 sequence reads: CASSLRLALGTDTQYF. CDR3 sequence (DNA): TGTGCCAGCAGTCTAAGACTAGCCTTGGGCACAGATACGCAGTATTTT.